This T cell receptor beta chain was identified in a study of cytomegalovirus exposure and HLA in healthy donors. Study information: A prior study identified just under 120 million unique TCR beta sequences from about 180 million T cells.

Study results and caveats: According to an earlier analysis, most TCR beta V segments yielded productive rearrangements about 90% or about 30% of the time. Clonal expansion, a later analysis showed, was greater in HLA-associated TCR beta chains than in equally common others. The study recorded about 150 TCR beta chains that were cytomegalovirus-associated.

For this clone: Its specificity is unknown.

The PCR was carried out with 60 Vbeta primers and 13 Jbeta primers. Assay used: immunoSEQ multiplex PCR; TCRdb lists only in-frame clones, some missing. Of some 90,000 clones in the sample, 69% were seen once. Sequenced: PBMCs. This receptor was obtained from a man aged 45 to 65 in good health and CMV-seronegative.

The CDR3 region is CASSFPSDSNQPQHF. In DNA form, the CDR3 reads TGTGCCAGCAGTTTCCCTTCAGATAGCAATCAGCCCCAGCATTTT. V is TRBV27 and J is TRBJ1-5, with no clear D. V was shortened by 3 bases and J by 0 bases, with 9 bases between the two germline ends. CDR3 length: 15 residues. Per the germline V gene, CDR1 is MNHEY and CDR2 is SMNVEV (reference sequence).